This T cell receptor (beta chain) came from a study of shared T cell receptors in the human thymus. TCRdb keeps only in-frame clones here, not all; method: immunoSEQ multiplex PCR. In the table there are some 660,000 clones, more than 70% of which are singletons. The CDR3 spans 14 residues. Trimming cost V 4 bases and J 3 bases; bases outside gene matches: 4. Per the germline V gene, CDR1 is SGHKS and CDR2 is YYEKEE (reference sequence). The sample was also reused in another study, on human thymus T cells. As that study records: The donor group consisted of healthy Finnish infants who were having corrective surgery for congenital heart defects. Related work found strong thymic repertoire overlap between unrelated individuals.

The sequencing input was thymocytes. The receptor was derived from a boy in the first two years of life with a congenital heart defect. The chain couples TRBV5-5 to TRBJ1-5, with TRBD1 matching over 7 bases. CDR3 amino acids: CASSETGFNQPQHF. The CDR3 region has the DNA TGTGCCAGCAGCGAGACAGGGTTCAATCAGCCCCAGCATTTT. Full variable domain (rest looked up from reference TRBV5-5 and TRBJ1-5): DAGVTQSPTHLIKTRGQQVTLRCSPISGHKSVSWYQQVLGQGPQFIFQYYEKEERGRGNFPDRFSARQFPNYSSELNVNALLLGDSALYLCASSETGFNQPQHFGDGTRLSIL.